Listed below are T cell receptor beta chains from one sample, sequenced in a study of beta chain features in type 1 diabetes. This table comes from immunoSEQ multiplex PCR, and its TCRdb copy is limited to in-frame clones, with some not included. The table has approximately 600,000 clones, around 12% seen once. The sample taken for sequencing was naive CD4+ T cells from blood. The receptor set was obtained from a man under 40 with type 1 diabetes. The CDR3 runs from the conserved cysteine through the conserved F or W. Each record gives: V gene, J gene, CDR3 protein.

>TRBV7-8|TRBJ2-3
CASSRRGGREDTQYF
>TRBV14|TRBJ2-7
CASSPLVGRQGAHEQYF
>TRBV5-1|TRBJ1-2
CASSLTGVDGYTF
>TRBV12-5|TRBJ1-4
CAIGLTTNEKLFF
>TRBV4-3|TRBJ1-2
CASSQEVRVAGYTF
>TRBV7-2|TRBJ2-3
CASSPWTSSTDTQYF
>TRBV7-9|TRBJ1-4
CASTPLTGADEKLFF
>TRBV25-1|TRBJ2-7
CASSEYGGRENSYEQYF
>TRBV10-2|TRBJ2-6
CASSGDPLKKISGANVLTF
>TRBV7-3|TRBJ1-1
CASSLSGQNTEAFF
>TRBV7-9|TRBJ2-7
CASSHPGQGYEQYF
>TRBV6-5|TRBJ2-3
CASSRGYTDTQYF
>TRBV9|TRBJ2-1
CASSVTSSGGWSEQFF
>TRBV28|TRBJ2-4
CASSFVRGKNIQYF
>TRBV18|TRBJ2-5
CASSSTGIGRETQYF
>TRBV4-1|.
CASSQIENRAIEQYF
>TRBV5-4|TRBJ2-1
CASSSRGGSTYNEQFF
>TRBV7-9|TRBJ2-5
CASSSQGVFQETQYF
>TRBV9|TRBJ1-1
CASSGPEDSRTEAFF
>TRBV9|TRBJ2-5
CASSVLYGETQYF
>TRBV25-1|TRBJ2-5
CASSEWGTPQETQYF
>TRBV5-1|TRBJ2-5
CASSLEQLQETQYF
>TRBV11-3|TRBJ2-3
CASSSGTGKDTQYF
>TRBV28|TRBJ1-6
CASSWKGRSPLHF
>TRBV9|TRBJ2-7
CASSVALGSYEQYF
>TRBV9|TRBJ2-5
CASSAGPGQSQETQYF
>TRBV7-9|TRBJ1-5
CASSRGGDGQPQHF
>TRBV6-5|TRBJ1-5
CASSWAAGGQPQHF
>TRBV5-6|TRBJ2-3
CASSLTVTTDTQYF
>TRBV7-9|TRBJ1-1
CASSLGGTGEKGTEAFF
>TRBV2|TRBJ2-7
CASSGVEVGYEQYF
>TRBV5-6|TRBJ1-4
CASSLDGRLGEKLFF
>TRBV9|TRBJ2-6
CASSPEDTTGANVLTF
>TRBV7-2|TRBJ2-3
CASSQTVAADTQYF
>TRBV28|TRBJ1-5
CASSLGTLDQPQHF
>TRBV29-1|TRBJ2-3
CSGTSGADTQYF
>TRBV15|TRBJ2-7
CATSRDLVYEQYF
>TRBV18|TRBJ2-7
CASSPVGARTHEQYF
>TRBV4-2|TRBJ1-4
CASSLRDRGFSTNEKLFF
>TRBV6-5|TRBJ2-3
CASKRTDYTDTQYF
>TRBV20-1|TRBJ1-2
CSALRAHGYTF
>TRBV9|TRBJ1-3
CASSVGQSSGNTIYF
>TRBV2|TRBJ2-3
CASSSSSGGTDTQYF
>TRBV18|TRBJ1-1
CASSPTFGEAEAFF
>TRBV5-1|TRBJ1-1
CASSLDRENTEAFF
>TRBV6-1|TRBJ2-6
CASSETLLSFGANVLTF
>TRBV7-2|TRBJ2-5
CASSLTGGEETQYF
>TRBV4-3|TRBJ2-6
CASSPGIFSGANVLTF
>TRBV4-3|TRBJ2-7
CASSQESLRGGRYEQYF
>TRBV5-1|TRBJ1-1
CASSFFRERSPNTEAFF
>TRBV29-1|TRBJ2-3
CSVEDHAGSTDTQYF
>TRBV2|TRBJ2-6
CASRRDRDSGANVLTF